This T cell receptor beta chain was identified during a study of a mutant IDH1 vaccine in newly diagnosed glioma. Across the whole study: Initiation of the vaccine course occurred 4-6 weeks after radiotherapy alone, or alongside temozolomide cycles. Treated patients were approximately 62% male, roughly 38% female, mean age around 40 years. Before enrollment, the patients had been treated with radiotherapy alone, temozolomide alone, or both together. Most of them had received both. Study conclusions and caveats: Overall, about 92% of patients had vaccine-induced immune responses.

The V gene end was trimmed by 0 bases and the J gene end by 7 bases; junction bases not matched to a gene: 4. Germline V gene sequence: CDR1 SGHVS, CDR2 FQNEAQ. The CDR3 runs to 15 residues. The repertoire was sequenced with immunoSEQ multiplex PCR; TCRdb's copy has only in-frame clones and lacks some. The sample holds over 30,000 clones, approximately 50% seen once. A word on this clone: Its antigen is not known.

This sample's time point: week 5, during vaccination. The content of each vaccine dose was 300 ug of mutant IDH1 20-mer peptide, and topical imiquimod accompanied it. The sequence derives from a woman between 18 and 30 years old with glioma. This sequence joins TRBV7-8 and TRBJ2-1; 9 nucleotides align to TRBD1. The material was PBMCs, obtained from a glioma patient whose treatment included an IDH1 peptide vaccine. The CDR3 DNA reads as TGTGCCAGCAGCTTAGCATGGACAGGGGAAAATGAGCAGTTCTTC. Amino acid sequence: CASSLAWTGENEQFF. Drawing the rest from reference TRBV7-8 and TRBJ2-1, the complete variable domain is GAGVSQSPRYKVAKRGQDVALRCDPISGHVSLFWYQQALGQGPEFLTYFQNEAQLDKSGLPSDRFFAERPEGSVSTLKIQRTQQEDSAVYLCASSLAWTGENEQFFGPGTRLTVL.